Given below is one T cell receptor beta chain in context. This sample is part of a study of blood T cell repertoires in COVID-19. Study information: Samples taken during acute and convalescent COVID-19 were collected in the United States, Italy and Spain. PBMCs, B-cell-depleted T cells, or T cells were the source of the cDNA or gDNA that made up the material.

The ends were cut back, 7 bases at V and 6 bases at J, with 12 bases in the middle. The CDR3 extends over 13 amino acids. Germline V lookup: CDR1 KGHDR, CDR2 SFDVKD. Source study methods: Nucleated cell counts were estimated from reference gene primer amplification. Only in-frame clones appear in the TCRdb table, and some are missing; sequencing was by immunoSEQ multiplex PCR. V, J and clone size were drawn from that table, and D and trimming were deduced from the DNA. This table holds 25,000 to 35,000 clones, 82% found once. The sequence was obtained from a man older than 75 with active or convalescent COVID-19. The source material was peripheral blood. The rearrangement uses TRBV24-1 and TRBJ2-1; D is possibly TRBD2 (6 bases). The chain's CDR3 is CATSQGGPNEQFF. For the CDR3, the DNA is TGTGCCACCAGCCAGGGAGGCCCCAATGAGCAGTTCTTC.